The 22 T cell receptor beta chains below all came from one sample that was sequenced in a study of blood T cell repertoires in COVID-19. Repertoires were generated with immunoSEQ multiplex PCR, while TCRdb's copy carries only in-frame clones and drops some. The sample includes 70,000 to 100,000 clones, 70% to 90% seen only once; the top ten take about 2.5%. The sample comprised peripheral blood. The source is a man aged 45 to 65 with COVID-19, enrolled during active disease.

V and J are TRBV29-1 and TRBJ2-1; D may be TRBD2 (6 bases). This CDR3 comprises 12 residues. V gave up 4 bases and J gave up 8 bases, with 12 bases separating them. Germline loops: CDR1 SQVTM, CDR2 ANQGSEA. The CDR3 here is CSVVTSFHEQFF. The CDR3 nucleotides are TGCAGCGTTGTCACTAGCTTCCATGAGCAGTTCTTC.

This clone was seen only once. The chain recombines TRBV27 with TRBJ1-6; 8 positions match TRBD1. V was clipped by 8 bases and J by 3 bases; unmatched bases: 0. CDR3 length equals 13 residues. CDR1 and CDR2 from the germline V gene are MNHEY and SMNVEV (reference sequence). The CDR3 is CASGQGYNSPLHF. The CDR3 DNA follows: TGTGCCAGCGGACAGGGCTATAATTCACCCCTCCACTTT.

This clone has just one count. CDR3: CASSSLGAVTGTDTQYF. In DNA, the CDR3 is TGTGCCAGCAGCTCTCTCGGTGCCGTAACGGGGACAGATACGCAGTATTTT. This rearrangement joins TRBV11-2 to TRBJ2-3; the D gene is possibly TRBD2 (5 bases). Germline values: CDR1 SGHAT, CDR2 FQNNGV. V was cut by 4 bases and J by 3 bases, with 20 bases left in between. The CDR3 covers 17 residues.

The J gene is TRBJ2-3, the V gene TRBV12-5; 9 nucleotides agree with TRBD2. CDR1 and CDR2 from the germline V gene are LGHNT and FRNRAP. The CDR3 extends over 20 amino acids. J gave up 2 bases and V 7 bases, and 22 bases lay outside the gene matches. The CDR3 sequence is CASVPQNPSGGSSFTDTQYF. The CDR3, as DNA: TGTGCTAGTGTCCCTCAAAACCCCAGCGGGGGGTCATCATTCACAGATACGCAGTATTTT.

This rearrangement joins TRBV6-6 to TRBJ2-5; D ambiguous. This CDR3 is 15 amino acids long. CDR1 MNHNY and CDR2 SVGAGI come from the germline V gene (reference sequence). Trimming removed 6 bases at V and 5 bases at J, with 19 bases between. CDR3 in amino acids: CASRPRSTPGETQYF. The CDR3 DNA reads TGTGCCAGCAGACCCCGCTCCACCCCCGGGGAGACCCAGTACTTC.

This sequence joins TRBV6-5 and TRBJ1-1; D unresolved. V shed 6 bases and J shed 5 bases, with 13 bases lying between them. The CDR3 consists of 13 residues. CDR1 is MNHEY, CDR2 SVGAGI, per germline. The CDR3 coding sequence is TGTGCCAGCAGCGAGAATCCCGAGACTGAAGCTTTCTTT. It encodes CASSENPETEAFF.

The rearrangement uses TRBV4-1 and TRBJ2-7; 11 nucleotides agree with TRBD2. The V and J ends lost 2 bases and 10 bases, in that order; junction bases with no gene match: 7. Per the germline V gene, CDR1 is MGHRA and CDR2 is YSYEKL. This CDR3 contains 14 residues. CDR3 residues: CASSQIGLAGAQYF. In DNA form, the CDR3 reads TGCGCCAGCAGCCAAATAGGACTAGCGGGCGCACAGTACTTC.

The chain employs TRBV11-1 and TRBJ1-3; TRBD1 matches at 8 bases. V shed 5 bases, J shed 4 bases, and the junction held 10 bases outside the gene matches. There are 16 residues in the CDR3. Germline CDR1 SGHAT, CDR2 FQDESV (reference sequence). The CDR3 reads CASSPGQGNSGNTIYF. In DNA, the CDR3 is TGTGCCAGCAGCCCCGGACAGGGAAATTCCGGAAACACCATATATTTT. Drawing the rest from reference TRBV11-1 and TRBJ1-3, the complete variable domain is EAEVAQSPRYKITEKSQAVAFWCDPISGHATLYWYRQILGQGPELLVQFQDESVVDDSQLPKDRFSAERLKGVDSTLKIQPAELGDSAMYLCASSPGQGNSGNTIYFGEGSWLTVV.

The chain links TRBV6-4 to TRBJ2-1; TRBD2 matches at 7 bases. The germline gives CDR1 MRHNA, CDR2 SNTAGT. The CDR3 runs to 15 residues. V shed 6 bases and J 4 bases; nucleotides not matched to a gene: 9. The CDR3 DNA reads TGTGCCAGCAGCGCTCGGAGCGGGGAATACAATGAGCAGTTCTTC. It yields the protein CASSARSGEYNEQFF.

In its sample, this clone was seen once. The chain employs TRBV5-1 and TRBJ1-2, with D perhaps TRBD1 (6 bases). This CDR3 region has 13 residues. Germline CDR1 reads SGHRS; CDR2 reads YFSETQ. The V end lost 4 bases, the J end lost 8 bases, and 15 bases lay between the germline ends. CDR3 amino acids: CASSNYRDGGYTF. As DNA, the CDR3 is TGCGCCAGCAGCAATTACAGGGACGGCGGCTACACCTTC.

This sequence joins TRBV19 and TRBJ2-3; 9 bases line up with TRBD1. Germline loops: CDR1 LNHDA, CDR2 SQIVND (reference sequence). The length of the CDR3 is 14 residues. V gave up 7 bases and J gave up 7 bases; unmatched junction bases: 9. CDR3 in DNA: TGTGCCAGTAATTGGGACAGGGCAAGTTATACGCAGTATTTT. Encoded protein: CASNWDRASYTQYF.

V and J are TRBV4-3 and TRBJ1-2, with no clear D. CDR1 is LGHNA and CDR2 is YSLEER in the germline V gene. V was clipped by 0 bases and J by 2 bases, with 10 bases between them. The CDR3 loop spans 15 amino acids. CDR3 bases: TGCGCCAGCAGCCAAGAGGTGGTTCTAAACTATGGCTACACCTTC. Amino acid sequence: CASSQEVVLNYGYTF.

The chain carries TRBV5-1 and TRBJ1-2; perhaps TRBD1 as D (6 bases). The germline V and J ends were trimmed by 4 bases and 4 bases, with 11 bases remaining between them. In germline, CDR1 is SGHRS, CDR2 YFSETQ. The CDR3 spans 13 residues. The CDR3 DNA is TGCGCCAGCAGCCCCACAGGGATCTATGGCTACACCTTC. Protein: CASSPTGIYGYTF.

The chain uses TRBV9 and TRBJ1-1; the match to TRBD1 covers 9 bases. The CDR3 runs to 16 residues. V lost 4 bases to trimming and J lost 3 bases; unmatched junction nucleotides: 10. CDR1 is SGDLS, CDR2 YYNGEE, per germline. CDR3 nucleotide sequence: TGTGCCAGCAGCCTTTGGACAGGGGCCGGGGACACTGAAGCTTTCTTT. Its translation: CASSLWTGAGDTEAFF.

The chain couples TRBV5-1 to TRBJ1-1; 9 nucleotides agree with TRBD1. CDR1 is SGHRS, CDR2 YFSETQ, per germline. V trimming: 5 bases; J trimming: 5 bases; junction bases outside the gene matches: 7. This CDR3 is built from 14 residues. This CDR3 is CASRSRQGETEAFF. CDR3 nucleotides: TGCGCCAGCAGGTCAAGACAGGGGGAGACTGAAGCTTTCTTT.

CDR3 region: CDRSWGLTYEQYF. As DNA, the CDR3 is TGTGACCGCTCGTGGGGACTAACTTACGAGCAGTACTTC. The chain is built from TRBV27 and TRBJ2-7; 7 nucleotides agree with TRBD2. Per germline, CDR1 MNHEY and CDR2 SMNVEV (reference sequence). CDR3 length: 13 amino acids.

CDR3 region: CATSTGGTAYGYTF. The CDR3 bases are TGTGCCACCAGTACCGGGGGGACGGCCTATGGCTACACCTTC. The chain employs TRBV24-1 and TRBJ1-2, with D perhaps TRBD1 (5 bases). V was cut by 6 bases and J by 4 bases, with 14 bases left in between. There are 14 residues in the CDR3. Per the germline V gene, CDR1 is KGHDR and CDR2 is SFDVKD.

This clone was counted between two and nine times. This chain joins TRBV18 and TRBJ2-3; D gene uncertain. CDR1 is KGHSH, CDR2 LQKENI, per germline. The CDR3 spans 16 residues. Trimming left V 6 bases short and J 4 bases short, with 20 bases between. Here the CDR3 reads CASSPAFRLAADTQYF. CDR3 DNA: TGTGCCAGCTCTCCCGCATTTCGGTTGGCGGCAGATACGCAGTATTTT. Full variable domain (missing parts from reference TRBV18 and TRBJ2-3): NAGVMQNPRHLVRRRGQEARLRCSPMKGHSHVYWYRQLPEEGLKFMVYLQKENIIDESGMPKERFSAEFPKEGPSILRIQQVVRGDSAAYFCASSPAFRLAADTQYFGPGTRLTVL.

The V and J genes are TRBV25-1 and TRBJ2-7; the D gene is possibly TRBD1 (6 bases). This CDR3 contains 14 residues. Trimming removed 0 bases at V and 2 bases at J, with 8 bases between. The germline V gene has CDR1 MGHDK and CDR2 SYGVNS. CDR3 loop: CASSEYRGTYEQYF. CDR3 nucleotides: TGTGCCAGCAGTGAATATAGGGGGACCTACGAGCAGTACTTC.

The genes are TRBV27 and TRBJ2-1; possibly TRBD2 for D (5 bases). Deletions cut 5 bases from V and 0 bases from J, with 11 bases between. Germline V CDR1 and CDR2: MNHEY, SMNVEV (reference sequence). This CDR3 comprises 15 residues. Here the CDR3 reads CASSPTGSSYNEQFF. The CDR3 DNA sequence: TGTGCCAGCAGTCCGACGGGAAGCTCCTACAATGAGCAGTTCTTC.

This chain joins TRBV5-1 and TRBJ1-3; possible D gene TRBD1, 5 bases. There are 16 residues in the CDR3. Per the germline V gene, CDR1 is SGHRS and CDR2 is YFSETQ. With 0 bases removed from V and 1 base from J, the gap between germline ends came to 11 bases. The CDR3 DNA is TGCGCCAGCAGCTTGGGGCAGGGTTTTTCTGGAAACACCATATATTTT. Amino acids: CASSLGQGFSGNTIYF.

The V and J genes are TRBV6-5 and TRBJ1-1; D remains unclear. V was pared by 10 bases and J by 5 bases, with 8 bases between. The CDR3 is 10 residues long. Looked up from germline, CDR1 is MNHEY and CDR2 is SVGAGI. The CDR3 bases are TGTGCCATCGGGAGGACTGAAGCTTTCTTT. The encoded protein is CAIGRTEAFF.